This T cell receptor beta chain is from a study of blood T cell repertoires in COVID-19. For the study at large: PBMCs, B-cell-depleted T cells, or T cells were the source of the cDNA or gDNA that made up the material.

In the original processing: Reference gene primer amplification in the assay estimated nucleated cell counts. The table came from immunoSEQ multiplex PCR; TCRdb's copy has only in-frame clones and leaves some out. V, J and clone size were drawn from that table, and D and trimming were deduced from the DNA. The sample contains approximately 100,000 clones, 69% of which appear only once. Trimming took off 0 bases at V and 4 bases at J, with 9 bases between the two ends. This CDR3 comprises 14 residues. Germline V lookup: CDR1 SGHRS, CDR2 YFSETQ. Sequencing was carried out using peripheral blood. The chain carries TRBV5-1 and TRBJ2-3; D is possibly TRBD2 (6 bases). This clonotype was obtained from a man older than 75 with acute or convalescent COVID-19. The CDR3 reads CASSLGGTADTQYF. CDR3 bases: TGCGCCAGCAGCTTGGGCGGGACGGCAGATACGCAGTATTTT.